A single sample is the source of the 13 T cell receptor beta chains below, sequenced in a study of molecular identifiers for immune sequencing clone quantification. TCRdb used MiXCR to reprocess the PCR reads, holding one entry per CDR3 protein. Of roughly 97,000 distinct CDR3 sequences in the sample, roughly a quarter are singletons; the top ten hold about 0.94%. Sequencing was done on a sample of naive CD8+ T cells from blood, with Jurkat cell RNA spiked in. As to subset: FACS-sorted CD8+CD4-CCR7+CD45RA+ naive T cells. The receptor set was obtained from a human donor in good health. Some libraries in this study had Jurkat cell RNA spiked in.

Remarks on this clonotype: Being one base from a much bigger clone, this may be a read error. This rearrangement joins TRBV6-5 to TRBJ2-3; D is perhaps TRBD1 (5 bases). Looked up from germline, CDR1 is MNHEY and CDR2 is SVGAGI. This CDR3 contains 14 residues. CDR3 nucleotides: TGTGCCAGCAGTTACTCGCTTCCGTCCGCAGGGCAGTGTTTT. Its protein product is CASSYSLPSAGQCF.

A word on this clonotype: This could be a read error, since a much larger clone is one nucleotide away. The chain has TRBV5-3 and TRBJ2-7; TRBD2 is a possible D gene (5 bases). TRBV5-3 is given ORF status, its function remaining uncertain. The CDR3 has 17 residues. The CDR3 nucleotides are TGTGACAGCAGCTTGGGAGCAGGCCTCTTCGCAAACGACGAGCAGTACTTC. Translation gives CDSSLGAGLFANDEQYF.

This clonotype was counted ten times or more. The V and J genes are TRBV4-2 and TRBJ2-7; TRBD2 aligns across 7 bases. Germline V lookup: CDR1 LGHNA, CDR2 YNFKEQ. CDR3 length: 15 residues. Trimming took 1 base from V and 0 from J; bases not matched to a gene: 3. CDR3 sequence (DNA): TGTGCCAGCAGCCAAGCTCAGCGGGACTCCTACGAGCAGTACTTC. It codes for CASSQAQRDSYEQYF.

In its sample, this clonotype was seen many times. V is TRBV7-9 and J is TRBJ2-3, with D tentatively TRBD1 (6 bases). In germline, CDR1 is SEHNR, CDR2 FQNEAQ (reference sequence). The CDR3 extends over 16 amino acids. Trimming removed 6 bases at V and 1 base at J, with 17 bases between. The CDR3 sequence: CASSYPVEGGTDTQYF. The CDR3 DNA reads TGTGCCAGCAGTTACCCAGTTGAGGGGGGCACAGATACGCAGTATTTT.

This clonotype was seen at least ten times. The V and J genes are TRBV13 and TRBJ1-1, with D possibly matching TRBD1 (6 bases). The V end was cut by 2 bases, the J end by 7 bases, with 17 bases between. The CDR3 is made up of 15 amino acids. Germline V CDR1 and CDR2: PRHDT, FYEKMQ (reference sequence). The DNA of the CDR3 is TGTGCCAGCAGCTTAAGACAGGCCCAAGCGAGTGAAGCTTTCTTT. Its translation: CASSLRQAQASEAFF.

Notes on this clonotype: The junction does not match germline at one end; this may be a read error. The chain links TRBV19 to TRBJ1-1, with 7 bases aligning to TRBD1. Germline V gives CDR1 LNHDA, CDR2 SQIVND (reference sequence). The CDR3 sequence is 18 residues long. This chain's CDR3 is CARSMGHRGQIGGTEAFF. The CDR3 coding sequence is TGTGCCAGAAGTATGGGGCACAGGGGCCAAATCGGTGGCACTGAAGCTTTCTTT.

Ten or more counts support this clonotype. Here the CDR3 DNA reads TGCGCCAGCAGCTCGAGGGGTTTCTTT. It codes for CASSSRGFF. This chain links TRBV5-1 with TRBJ1-1, with D possibly TRBD1 on 5 matching bases. V was shortened by 3 bases and J by 13 bases, with 7 bases between the two germline ends. The CDR3 runs to 9 residues. Germline loops: CDR1 SGHRS, CDR2 YFSETQ.

Comment on this clonotype: Given a much more abundant clone one base away, this may be a read error. The chain recombines TRBV29-1 with TRBJ1-5; D is unclear. CDR3 size: 13 residues. CDR1 and CDR2 from the germline V gene are SQVTM and ANQGSEA. V shed 3 bases and J shed 3 bases, with 9 bases lying between them. CDR3 in amino acids: CSVEGAVNQPQHF. The CDR3 DNA is TGCAGCGTTGAGGGTGCAGTCAATCAGCCCCAGCATTTT. The full variable domain, in which reference TRBV29-1 and TRBJ1-5 provide the parts outside the CDR3, is SAVISQKPSRDICQRGTSLTIQCQVDSQVTMMFWYRQQPGQSLTLIATANQGSEATYESGFVIDKFPISRPNLTFSTLTVSNMSPEDSSIYLCSVEGAVNQPQHFGDGTRLSIL.

The J gene is TRBJ2-2, the V gene TRBV19; D gene ambiguous. Deletions cut 8 bases from V and 7 bases from J, with 17 bases between. Germline CDR1 LNHDA, CDR2 SQIVND (reference sequence). The CDR3 consists of 14 residues. The CDR3 reads CASRYELSYGELFF. The CDR3 DNA follows: TGTGCCAGTCGGTACGAACTATCGTACGGGGAGCTGTTTTTT.

Note on this clonotype: Just one base apart from a much larger clone, this may be a read error. The chain combines TRBV19 with TRBJ2-3; either TRBD1 or TRBD2 may fit D (5 bases each). CDR3 length: 16 residues. With 4 bases removed from V and 0 bases from J, the gap between germline ends came to 14 bases. CDR1 is LNHDA, CDR2 SQIVND, per germline (reference sequence). The CDR3 loop reads CASSTWGPSSTDTQYF. The CDR3 nucleotides read TGTGCCAGTAGTACATGGGGACCTTCAAGCACAGATACGCAGTATTTT.

This clonotype has a count of ten or more. The chain recombines TRBV6-1 with TRBJ2-7; a possible D gene is TRBD2 (6 bases). The germline V and J ends were trimmed by 2 bases and 3 bases, with 17 bases remaining between them. This CDR3 spans 16 amino acids. Germline CDR1 is MNHNS and CDR2 is SASEGT. CDR3 in DNA: TGTGCCAGCAGTGAAAGTGCGGGGCCCGCATACTACGAGCAGTACTTC. This codes for CASSESAGPAYYEQYF.

This clonotype has just a few counts. This sequence joins TRBV29-1 and TRBJ2-7; 14 bases are a match to TRBD2. CDR3 length: 15 residues. V lost 2 bases to trimming and J lost 4 bases; unmatched junction nucleotides: 4. Germline V gene sequence: CDR1 SQVTM, CDR2 ANQGSEA. CDR3: CSVELGTSGGYEQYF. Written as DNA, the CDR3 is TGCAGCGTTGAACTCGGGACTAGCGGGGGTTACGAGCAGTACTTC.

Remarks on this clonotype: A read error is possible here, since a much larger clone lies one base away. This chain connects TRBV7-9 to TRBJ2-7; tentatively, D is TRBD2 (6 bases). V gave up 5 bases and J gave up 7 bases, with 18 bases separating them. The CDR3 consists of 14 residues. In germline, CDR1 is SEHNR, CDR2 FQNEAQ (reference sequence). The CDR3 here is CASSPYSGDGEQYF. The CDR3 nucleotides read TGTGCCAGCAGCCCCTATTCGGGGGATGGGGAGCAGTACTTC.